The 17 T cell receptor beta chains reported below all come from one sample, sequenced in a study of blood T cell repertoires in COVID-19. The repertoire was sequenced with immunoSEQ multiplex PCR; TCRdb's copy has only in-frame clones and lacks some. The sample contains roughly 380,000 clones, 81% of which appear only once. The sample was peripheral blood. These receptor sequences come from a human donor with acute or convalescent COVID-19. The donor label of this sample is uncertain.

This chain joins TRBV19 and TRBJ1-1, with 8 positions matching TRBD1. Germline trimming cut 5 bases from V and 5 bases from J; bases unmatched to any gene: 13. Germline V gene lookup returns CDR1 LNHDA and CDR2 SQIVND (reference sequence). The CDR3 contains 16 residues. The DNA for the CDR3 is TGTGCCAGTAGTCTCCTCGGGACAGGTTTGGAGACTGAAGCTTTCTTT. Translated: CASSLLGTGLETEAFF. Full variable domain (outside the CDR3, taken from reference TRBV19 and TRBJ1-1): DGGITQSPKYLFRKEGQNVTLSCEQNLNHDAMYWYRQDPGQGLRLIYYSQIVNDFQKGDIAEGYSVSREKKESFPLTVTSAQKNPTAFYLCASSLLGTGLETEAFFGQGTRLTVV.

In this sample, this clone turned up a few times. The chain employs TRBV3-1 (or the pseudogene TRBV3-2) and TRBJ1-6; D is possibly TRBD1 (6 bases). V lost 2 bases to trimming and J lost 10 bases, with 15 bases between them. The CDR3 extends over 15 amino acids. Germline V CDR1 and CDR2: LGHDT, YNNKEL (reference sequence). The CDR3 region has the DNA TGTGCCAGCAGCCAACAACAGGGTTTTAAGTCACCCCTCCACTTT. Translated, it gives CASSQQQGFKSPLHF.

The V call is TRBV3-1 (or the pseudogene TRBV3-2), the J call TRBJ1-3; D is possibly TRBD1 (5 bases). V was shortened by 4 bases and J by 2 bases, with 9 bases between the two germline ends. Germline assignment: CDR1 LGHDT and CDR2 YNNKEL (reference sequence). The CDR3 has 14 residues. In DNA form, the CDR3 reads TGTGCCAGCAGCCCCTCAGGGACTGGAAACACCATATATTTT. Encoded protein: CASSPSGTGNTIYF.

The CDR3 DNA sequence: TGTGCCAGCAGCTTCGACACTCCTCTTACCGGGGAGCTGTTTTTT. Translation: CASSFDTPLTGELFF. The chain is built from TRBV7-2 and TRBJ2-2; no clear D. CDR1 and CDR2 (germline): SGHTA, FQGNSA. The V gene lost 3 bases and the J gene lost 5 bases, with 13 bases spanning the gap. This CDR3 contains 15 residues.

Only a few counts were recorded for this clone. The V and J genes are TRBV5-4 and TRBJ2-1, with 7 bases identical to TRBD2. The CDR3 totals 13 residues. The V segment lost 4 bases and the J segment 9 bases; nucleotides outside the gene matches: 7. The germline CDR1 and CDR2 sequences are SGHNT and YYREEE (reference sequence). CDR3 protein: CASSPGWGGEQFF. DNA of the CDR3: TGTGCCAGCAGCCCAGGGTGGGGGGGTGAGCAGTTCTTC.

The chain uses TRBV21-1 and TRBJ1-2; TRBD1 reflects the table's D call only, with no check against the DNA. TRBV21-1 is termed a pseudogene. This CDR3 contains 17 residues. The CDR3, as DNA: TGTGCCAGCAGCAAATGGACGCCTAGGGGGCTTGTAGAAGGCTACACCTTC. Amino acid sequence: CASSKWTPRGLVEGYTF.

This clone was recorded only once. Relative to the germline gene, one junction end is altered; a read error may explain this. The V call is TRBV29-1, the J call TRBJ1-1; 9 bases line up with TRBD1. Germline CDR1 SQVTM, CDR2 ANQGSEA. This CDR3 has 17 residues. The CDR3 loop reads CSAEKSLTGGWNTEAFF. In DNA form, the CDR3 reads TGCAGCGCTGAAAAGTCCCTGACAGGGGGGTGGAACACTGAAGCTTTCTTT.

A single count supports this clone. This chain links TRBV2 with TRBJ1-1; a weak D match, TRBD1 (5 bases). Trimming took 10 bases from V and 5 from J, leaving 17 bases between them. Per the germline V gene, CDR1 is SNHLY and CDR2 is FYNNEI. This CDR3 is 13 amino acids long. The CDR3 region is CATTTGFRTEAFF. The CDR3 DNA reads TGTGCCACAACAACAGGATTTCGGACTGAAGCTTTCTTT.

This chain uses TRBV27 with TRBJ1-2; D is perhaps TRBD1 (6 bases). The CDR3 has 15 amino acids. Germline V gives CDR1 MNHEY, CDR2 SMNVEV (reference sequence). Trimming left V 4 bases short and J 4 bases short, with 16 bases between. The CDR3 nucleotides read TGTGCCAGCAGTTCCCGACAGGTGGGGGCCTATGGCTACACCTTC. It encodes CASSSRQVGAYGYTF.

The chain recombines TRBV7-2 with TRBJ1-5, with a tentative D call TRBD1 (6 bases). Between the trimmed V and J ends, which lost 5 bases and 0 bases, there was a span of 11 bases. CDR1 is SGHTA and CDR2 is FQGNSA in the germline V gene. The CDR3 totals 15 residues. CDR3 residues: CASSKGGGSNQPQHF. The CDR3, as DNA: TGTGCCAGCAGCAAAGGGGGGGGTAGCAATCAGCCCCAGCATTTT.

The genes are TRBV2 and TRBJ2-5, with D possibly TRBD2 on 6 matching bases. Germline V gene data show CDR1 as SNHLY and CDR2 as FYNNEI. V dropped 6 bases and J dropped 1 base, with 9 bases sitting between them. The CDR3 totals 13 residues. The CDR3 DNA is TGTGCCAGCAGCGGGGGACCCCAAGAGACCCAGTACTTC. It is translated as CASSGGPQETQYF.

The DNA for the CDR3 is TGTGCTAGTGGTTTGGGCCCTGGGGGGGCTGGAAACACCATATATTTT. It translates to CASGLGPGGAGNTIYF. This chain connects TRBV12-5 to TRBJ1-3; maybe TRBD1 (5 bases). V was cut by 1 base and J by 2 bases, with 12 bases left in between. Germline V gene lookup returns CDR1 LGHNT and CDR2 FRNRAP. The CDR3 is made up of 16 amino acids.

The J gene is TRBJ1-6, the V gene TRBV28; D is uncertain. CDR1 MDHEN and CDR2 SYDVKM come from the germline V gene. This CDR3 is 12 amino acids long. Deletions cut 4 bases from V and 6 bases from J, with 4 bases between. CDR3 in amino acids: CASSSSNSPLHF. As DNA, the CDR3 is TGTGCCAGCAGTTCGAGTAATTCACCCCTCCACTTT.

The V and J genes are TRBV7-2 and TRBJ1-2; D perhaps matches TRBD1 (6 bases). Germline CDR1 is SGHTA and CDR2 is FQGNSA. The V and J ends lost 3 bases and 2 bases respectively, with 10 bases between them. This CDR3 is 14 amino acids long. The DNA for the CDR3 is TGTGCCAGCAGCTTCAGGGGACGGAACTATGGCTACACCTTC. As protein: CASSFRGRNYGYTF.

This chain joins TRBV25-1 and TRBJ1-2; tentative D call: TRBD1 (5 bases). The CDR3 loop spans 13 amino acids. Per the germline V gene, CDR1 is MGHDK and CDR2 is SYGVNS. Trimming stripped 3 bases from V and 4 bases from J, with 9 bases between. DNA of the CDR3: TGTGCCAGCAGTGATAGGGGCTCCTATGGCTACACCTTC. Encoded protein: CASSDRGSYGYTF.

The V gene is TRBV11-2, the J gene TRBJ1-6; TRBD1 matches at 7 bases. The CDR3 consists of 16 residues. CDR1 and CDR2 from the germline V gene are SGHAT and FQNNGV. V lost 5 bases and J lost 7; bases outside the gene matches: 11. The chain's CDR3 is CASSPTSGTANSPLHF. The CDR3 DNA sequence: TGTGCCAGCAGCCCCACATCCGGGACAGCAAATTCACCCCTCCACTTT.

This chain joins TRBV9 and TRBJ1-2; D remains unclear. V was pared by 3 bases and J by 4 bases, with 7 bases between. CDR1 SGDLS and CDR2 YYNGEE come from the germline V gene. The CDR3 covers 12 residues. The CDR3 protein is CASSGALYGYTF. CDR3 DNA sequence: TGTGCCAGCAGCGGGGCCCTCTATGGCTACACCTTC.